Below are 20 T cell receptor beta chains sequenced from a single sample in a study of blood T cell repertoires in COVID-19. Sequencing was performed with immunoSEQ multiplex PCR; in TCRdb, only in-frame clones are kept and a portion is missing. The data contain roughly 170,000 clones, approximately 74% of them singletons. Sequencing was done on a sample of peripheral blood. These receptors originate from a woman aged 80 or over with acute or convalescent COVID-19.

This clone was picked up many times. The V and J genes are TRBV5-1 and TRBJ2-2; no reliable D call. Germline assignment: CDR1 SGHRS and CDR2 YFSETQ. The CDR3 is made up of 15 amino acids. V lost 4 bases and J lost 0, with 10 bases in between. CDR3 DNA: TGCGCCAGCAGCACTGAATCCGCGAACACCGGGGAGCTGTTTTTT. Translating it yields CASSTESANTGELFF.

The sample holds a few counts of this clone. V and J are TRBV10-2 and TRBJ2-5; 9 bases are a match to TRBD1. Trimming took 8 bases from V and 9 from J; bases not matched to a gene: 7. The CDR3 is made up of 12 amino acids. CDR1 is WSHSY and CDR2 is SAAADI in the germline V gene. CDR3 sequence (DNA): TGCGCCAGCGGGACAGGGAATACGGCCCAGTACTTC. Protein product: CASGTGNTAQYF.

The rearrangement uses TRBV4-2 and TRBJ1-6; possible D gene TRBD1, 6 bases. This CDR3 region has 14 residues. Germline V gene sequence: CDR1 LGHNA, CDR2 YNFKEQ. Trimming removed 0 bases at V and 8 bases at J, with 8 bases between. The CDR3 region has the DNA TGTGCCAGCAGCCAAGACAGGGGTTATTCACCCCTCCACTTT. Its protein product is CASSQDRGYSPLHF.

The V and J genes are TRBV10-3 and TRBJ2-1; 11 bases fit TRBD2. Germline V gene sequence: CDR1 ENHRY, CDR2 SYGVKD. The CDR3 has 15 amino acids. Losses at the gene ends were 5 bases for V and 5 bases for J; bases not matched to a gene: 5. CDR3 amino acids: CAISSRLAGNNEQFF. The CDR3 coding sequence is TGTGCCATCAGTTCCCGACTAGCGGGGAACAATGAGCAGTTCTTC.

The chain joins TRBV2 to TRBJ2-7; 8 nucleotides line up with TRBD2. Germline V CDR1 and CDR2: SNHLY, FYNNEI. The CDR3 totals 14 residues. V shed 6 bases, J shed 9 bases, and the junction held 13 bases outside the gene matches. This chain's CDR3 is CASSPPLSGTRQYF. Here the CDR3 DNA reads TGTGCCAGCAGCCCACCACTAAGCGGGACTAGGCAGTACTTC.

The rearrangement links TRBV18 to TRBJ2-1; 9 nucleotides align to TRBD2. V lost 1 base and J lost 8; bases outside the gene matches: 6. The germline V gene has CDR1 KGHSH and CDR2 LQKENI. This CDR3 is built from 15 residues. CDR3 protein: CASSPLAGGMDEQFF. The CDR3 DNA sequence: TGTGCCAGCTCACCACTCGCGGGAGGGATGGATGAGCAGTTCTTC.

The rearrangement joins TRBV7-9 to TRBJ2-5, with D maybe TRBD2 (5 bases). Germline V gives CDR1 SEHNR, CDR2 FQNEAQ (reference sequence). V was clipped by 1 base and J by 4 bases, with 13 bases between them. This CDR3 has 15 amino acids. In nucleotides, the CDR3 is TGTGCCAGCAGCTTAGGAGGGCTGGGTGGAGAGACCCAGTACTTC. Translation gives CASSLGGLGGETQYF.

The CDR3 here is CASRKGQGNRGEQYF. CDR3 bases: TGTGCCAGCAGGAAGGGACAGGGGAACCGGGGTGAGCAGTACTTC. The rearrangement links TRBV28 to TRBJ2-7; 10 bases map to TRBD1. The trim removed 6 bases at V and 7 bases at J, leaving 12 bases unmatched. Germline CDR1 reads MDHEN; CDR2 reads SYDVKM. The CDR3 covers 15 residues.

The CDR3 reads CATSDPQVPKTQYF. CDR3 coding DNA: TGTGCCACCAGTGATCCTCAGGTCCCAAAGACGCAGTATTTT. V usage is TRBV24-1 and J usage is TRBJ2-3, with D unclear. V lost 3 bases and J 9 bases, leaving 15 bases between the germline ends. Germline V gene lookup returns CDR1 KGHDR and CDR2 SFDVKD. The CDR3 is made up of 14 amino acids.

This sequence joins TRBV19 and TRBJ1-1; D remains ambiguous. This CDR3 is built from 13 residues. Germline CDR1 reads LNHDA; CDR2 reads SQIVND (reference sequence). The V gene lost 6 bases and the J gene lost 2 bases, with 10 bases spanning the gap. The CDR3 bases are TGTGCCAGTAGCCAGAGGGAAAACACTGAAGCTTTCTTT. Amino acids: CASSQRENTEAFF.

This rearrangement joins TRBV4-1 to TRBJ2-1; 8 positions match TRBD1. Germline V gives CDR1 MGHRA, CDR2 YSYEKL. This CDR3 spans 16 amino acids. V gave up 1 base and J gave up 8 bases; unmatched junction bases: 10. This chain's CDR3 is CASSQGLDREIDEQFF. The CDR3 DNA is TGCGCCAGCAGCCAAGGGCTGGACAGGGAAATCGATGAGCAGTTCTTC.

The V and J genes are TRBV7-9 and TRBJ2-2; D might be TRBD1 (6 bases). Per germline, CDR1 SEHNR and CDR2 FQNEAQ (reference sequence). The CDR3 loop spans 17 amino acids. Trimming took 4 bases from V and 0 from J, leaving 15 bases between them. CDR3 bases: TGTGCCAGCAGCTGGCATGACAGGACTCCGAACACCGGGGAGCTGTTTTTT. It encodes CASSWHDRTPNTGELFF.

The rearrangement links TRBV7-3 to TRBJ2-3; 14 nucleotides line up with TRBD2. CDR1 SGHTA and CDR2 FQGTGA come from the germline V gene. Losses at the gene ends were 5 bases for V and 6 bases for J; bases not matched to a gene: 7. This CDR3 has 16 amino acids. CDR3 sequence: CASSLPGLAGVDTQYF. CDR3 coding DNA: TGTGCCAGCAGCCTCCCGGGACTAGCGGGAGTGGATACGCAGTATTTT.

This rearrangement joins TRBV11-3 to TRBJ2-3; 13 nucleotides align to TRBD2. The length of the CDR3 is 15 residues. Germline loops: CDR1 SGHNT, CDR2 YENEEA. Unmatched junction bases numbered 1, after V lost 4 bases and J lost 3 bases. The CDR3 DNA reads as TGTGCCAGCAGCTCGACTAGCGGGAGGACAGATACGCAGTATTTT. Translation: CASSSTSGRTDTQYF.

This clone was counted at least ten times. CDR3 nucleotide sequence: TGTGCCAGCAGCGGCCCGGGGGTCTCCTACGAGCAGTACTTC. Translated: CASSGPGVSYEQYF. The V call is TRBV7-9, the J call TRBJ2-7; a weak D match, TRBD2 (6 bases). The CDR3 loop spans 14 amino acids. Germline V lookup: CDR1 SEHNR, CDR2 FQNEAQ (reference sequence). V lost 5 bases and J 0 bases, leaving 11 bases between the germline ends.

This clone was observed once. The rearrangement uses TRBV19 and TRBJ2-1; 10 bases fit TRBD2. The CDR3 totals 15 residues. V lost 5 bases and J lost 8; bases outside the gene matches: 9. In germline, CDR1 is LNHDA, CDR2 SQIVND (reference sequence). The CDR3 nucleotides are TGTGCCAGTAGTCCTACTAGCGGGGCGGCGGATGAGCAGTTCTTC. Translation gives CASSPTSGAADEQFF.

The chain couples TRBV3-1 (or the pseudogene TRBV3-2) to TRBJ1-2, with D maybe TRBD1 (6 bases). CDR1 and CDR2 from the germline V gene are LGHDT and YNNKEL (reference sequence). V was clipped by 0 bases and J by 4 bases, with 9 bases between them. The CDR3 is made up of 14 amino acids. This CDR3 reads CASSQDTGSYGYTF. In DNA, the CDR3 is TGTGCCAGCAGCCAAGACACAGGGAGCTATGGCTACACCTTC.

The chain joins TRBV24-1 to TRBJ1-2; 7 bases agree with TRBD1. V lost 4 bases and J lost 2; bases outside the gene matches: 9. The CDR3 spans 16 residues. Germline V gives CDR1 KGHDR, CDR2 SFDVKD. This CDR3 is CATSETYRGLNYGYTF. In DNA, the CDR3 is TGTGCCACCAGTGAAACCTACAGGGGTCTGAACTATGGCTACACCTTC.

In its sample, this clone is medium-sized (0.01 to 0.1%). The CDR3 spells CASTTRQGGYEQYF. Here the CDR3 DNA reads TGTGCCAGCACCACCAGACAGGGGGGCTACGAGCAGTACTTC. The rearrangement links TRBV25-1 to TRBJ2-7; 9 bases fit TRBD1. Germline CDR1 MGHDK, CDR2 SYGVNS. V was clipped by 7 bases and J by 3 bases; unmatched bases: 7. This CDR3 has 14 amino acids.

The chain recombines TRBV4-1 with TRBJ2-1; D may be TRBD1 (6 bases). V was shortened by 1 base and J by 5 bases, with 21 bases between the two germline ends. In germline, CDR1 is MGHRA, CDR2 YSYEKL. The CDR3 spans 18 residues. CDR3: CASSQVGVGQGKDNEQFF. The CDR3 DNA reads as TGCGCCAGCAGCCAAGTTGGGGTTGGGCAGGGGAAGGACAATGAGCAGTTCTTC.